The 15 T cell receptor beta chains given below trace back to one sample, sequenced in a study of T cells in Graves' hyperthyroidism and ophthalmopathy. Amplification targeted TCR beta CDR3 regions from RNA transcripts. Primed by the HTBI set, a first-round RT-PCR was run on the TCR CDR3. TCRdb processed the multiplex PCR reads anew with MiXCR; each CDR3 protein has one entry. Among more than 350,000 distinct CDR3 sequences listed, about 15% were seen once. The material sequenced was blood. These receptor sequences come from a woman in her thirties with Graves' hyperthyroidism.

The rearrangement uses TRBV10-2 and TRBJ1-2, with 7 bases identical to TRBD1. J lost 8 bases, V lost 3 bases, and 6 bases had no gene match. The CDR3 is 13 residues long. CDR1 is WSHSY, CDR2 SAAADI, per germline. The CDR3 DNA reads as TGCGCCAGCAGTGATAGGGGGCAGGGGGGCTACACCTTC. As protein: CASSDRGQGGYTF.

The chain is built from TRBV5-1 and TRBJ2-5; TRBD2 agrees at 7 bases. This CDR3 comprises 16 residues. Trimming cost V 4 bases and J 1 base; bases outside gene matches: 10. CDR1 is SGHRS and CDR2 is YFSETQ in the germline V gene. Here the CDR3 reads CASSPRGQRGQETQYF. For the CDR3, the DNA is TGCGCCAGCAGCCCACGGGGCCAGCGGGGCCAAGAGACCCAGTACTTC.

This clonotype was counted ten times or more. The chain links TRBV5-1 to TRBJ1-2, with D tentatively TRBD1 (6 bases). CDR1 and CDR2 (germline): SGHRS, YFSETQ. Trimming left V 4 bases short and J 3 bases short, with 7 bases between. This CDR3 has 12 amino acids. The CDR3 region has the DNA TGCGCCAGCAGCAAGGGGGACTATGGCTACACCTTC. Its protein product is CASSKGDYGYTF.

V and J are TRBV19 and TRBJ2-1; TRBD2 agrees at 9 bases. V was clipped by 6 bases and J by 0 bases; unmatched bases: 12. The V gene's germline CDR1 is LNHDA and CDR2 SQIVND (reference sequence). This CDR3 is 18 amino acids long. The CDR3 sequence: CASSLSSGTVSSYNEQFF. CDR3 in DNA: TGTGCCAGTAGCCTATCTAGCGGGACTGTTAGCTCCTACAATGAGCAGTTCTTC.

This sequence joins TRBV29-1 and TRBJ2-5; D not resolved. CDR3 size: 14 residues. The V gene's germline CDR1 is SQVTM and CDR2 ANQGSEA. Trimming took 6 bases from V and 1 from J, leaving 15 bases between them. The CDR3 region has the DNA TGCAGCGTACGACTGTCACCTAGCCAAGAGACCCAGTACTTC. It codes for CSVRLSPSQETQYF.

This clonotype has at least ten counts. V usage is TRBV3-1 and J usage is TRBJ2-3; 10 bases are shared with TRBD2. Trimming removed 6 bases from V and 0 bases from J; junction bases left unmatched: 3. The CDR3 consists of 15 residues. Germline V CDR1 and CDR2: LGHDT, YNNKEL (reference sequence). CDR3 DNA: TGTGCCAGCAGGCAGACTAGCGGGAGCACAGATACGCAGTATTTT. Encoded protein: CASRQTSGSTDTQYF.

This clonotype was detected ten times or more. This chain links TRBV11-1 with TRBJ2-3; D might be TRBD2 (5 bases). This CDR3 region has 16 residues. The V end was cut by 1 base, the J end by 0 bases, with 11 bases between. The V gene's germline CDR1 is SGHAT and CDR2 FQDESV (reference sequence). CDR3 in amino acids: CASSLERRLSTDTQYF. CDR3 in DNA: TGTGCCAGCAGCTTAGAACGGAGGCTGAGCACAGATACGCAGTATTTT. The entire variable domain, with the rest obtained from reference TRBV11-1 and TRBJ2-3, is as follows: EAEVAQSPRYKITEKSQAVAFWCDPISGHATLYWYRQILGQGPELLVQFQDESVVDDSQLPKDRFSAERLKGVDSTLKIQPAELGDSAMYLCASSLERRLSTDTQYFGPGTRLTVL.

This clonotype was picked up a small number of times. The V and J genes are TRBV20-1 and TRBJ1-4; no definite D call. CDR3 length equals 12 residues. Germline CDR1 is DFQATT and CDR2 is SNEGSKA (reference sequence). V lost 4 bases, J lost 8 bases, and 11 bases lay in between. The CDR3 coding sequence is TGCAGTGCTACTGTAGGGAACGAAAAACTGTTTTTT. Protein: CSATVGNEKLFF.

The chain carries TRBV2 and TRBJ2-1; D remains ambiguous. This CDR3 spans 15 amino acids. The V and J ends lost 4 bases and 5 bases respectively, with 15 bases between them. Germline assignment: CDR1 SNHLY and CDR2 FYNNEI. The DNA of the CDR3 is TGTGCCAGCAGTGCGACACTAACCTATAACAATGAGCAGTTCTTC. Translating it yields CASSATLTYNNEQFF.

The genes are TRBV20-1 and TRBJ2-1, with D possibly TRBD1 on 6 matching bases. The CDR3 is 14 amino acids. The germline gives CDR1 DFQATT, CDR2 SNEGSKA (reference sequence). The V gene lost 0 bases and the J gene lost 7 bases, with 13 bases spanning the gap. The CDR3, as DNA: TGCAGTGCTAGAGATTTTAACAGGGCGAATGAGCAGTTCTTC. Protein product: CSARDFNRANEQFF.

This clonotype was observed a handful of times. The J gene is TRBJ2-7, the V gene TRBV18; D remains ambiguous. Germline V CDR1 and CDR2: KGHSH, LQKENI. Deletions cut 4 bases from V and 0 bases from J, with 13 bases between. The CDR3 runs to 15 residues. The CDR3 DNA sequence: TGTGCCAGCTCACTATTTAAGGGTCCCTCCTACGAGCAGTACTTC. This gives the protein CASSLFKGPSYEQYF.

This clonotype was detected only a few times. The chain links TRBV6-2 or TRBV6-3 to TRBJ2-1; unclear D gene. Germline CDR1 MNHEY, CDR2 SVGEGT. The V and J ends lost 8 bases and 0 bases respectively, with 35 bases between them. The CDR3 loop spans 22 amino acids. CDR3: CASVDTPGPGSPPESSYNEQFF. CDR3 sequence (DNA): TGTGCCAGCGTCGATACACCGGGCCCGGGCTCGCCCCCGGAGAGCTCCTACAATGAGCAGTTCTTC.

This rearrangement joins TRBV20-1 to TRBJ1-2; 7 bases are a match to TRBD1. V shed 3 bases and J 4 bases; nucleotides not matched to a gene: 5. Germline V gene lookup returns CDR1 DFQATT and CDR2 SNEGSKA (reference sequence). This CDR3 has 13 residues. The CDR3 loop is CSASPGGAYGYTF. The CDR3 bases are TGCAGTGCTAGCCCAGGGGGAGCCTATGGCTACACCTTC.

This clonotype was detected ten times or more. This chain links TRBV7-9 with TRBJ2-3, with 8 bases aligning to TRBD2. V shed 5 bases, J shed 3 bases, and the junction held 7 bases outside the gene matches. Germline V gives CDR1 SEHNR, CDR2 FQNEAQ (reference sequence). The CDR3 has 15 residues. In DNA, the CDR3 is TGTGCCAGCAGCCCCACGGGAGGGATGACAGATACGCAGTATTTT. Encoded protein: CASSPTGGMTDTQYF.

This clonotype was recorded many times. The chain carries TRBV7-9 and TRBJ2-7; 7 positions match TRBD1. The CDR3 runs 15 residues. CDR1 is SEHNR and CDR2 is FQNEAQ in the germline V gene (reference sequence). With 1 base clipped from V and 7 bases from J, the junction kept 10 bases outside the gene matches. As DNA, the CDR3 is TGTGCCAGCAGCTTAGTGCAGGGGGAGTCTTGGGAGCAGTACTTC. Translation gives CASSLVQGESWEQYF.